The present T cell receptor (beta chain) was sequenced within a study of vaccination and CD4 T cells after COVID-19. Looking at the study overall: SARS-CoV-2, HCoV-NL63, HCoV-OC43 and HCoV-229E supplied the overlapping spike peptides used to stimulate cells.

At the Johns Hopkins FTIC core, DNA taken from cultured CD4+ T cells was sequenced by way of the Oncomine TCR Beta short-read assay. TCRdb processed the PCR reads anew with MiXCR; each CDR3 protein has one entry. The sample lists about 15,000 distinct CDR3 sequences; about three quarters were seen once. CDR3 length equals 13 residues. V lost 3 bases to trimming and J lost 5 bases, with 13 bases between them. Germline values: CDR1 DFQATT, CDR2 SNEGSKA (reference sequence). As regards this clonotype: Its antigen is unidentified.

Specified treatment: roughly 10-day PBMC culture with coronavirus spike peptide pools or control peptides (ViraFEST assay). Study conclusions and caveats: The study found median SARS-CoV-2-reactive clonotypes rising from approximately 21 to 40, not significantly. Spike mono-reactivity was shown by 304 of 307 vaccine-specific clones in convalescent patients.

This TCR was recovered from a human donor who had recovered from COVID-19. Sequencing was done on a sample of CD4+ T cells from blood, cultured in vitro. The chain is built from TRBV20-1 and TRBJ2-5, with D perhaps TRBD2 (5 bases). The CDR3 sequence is CSASSEFSETQYF. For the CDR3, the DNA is TGCAGTGCTAGTAGCGAATTCAGCGAGACCCAGTACTTC.